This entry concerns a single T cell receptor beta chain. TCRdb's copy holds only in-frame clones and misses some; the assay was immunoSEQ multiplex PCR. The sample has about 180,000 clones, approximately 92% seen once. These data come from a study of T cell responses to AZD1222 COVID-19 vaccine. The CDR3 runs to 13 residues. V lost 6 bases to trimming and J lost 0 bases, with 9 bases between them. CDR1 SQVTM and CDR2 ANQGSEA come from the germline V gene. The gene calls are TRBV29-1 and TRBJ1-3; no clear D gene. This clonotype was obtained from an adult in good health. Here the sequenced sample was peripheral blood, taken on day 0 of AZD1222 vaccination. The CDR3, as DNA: TGCAGCGTCGGGGAGGCCTCTGGAAACACCATATATTTT. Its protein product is CSVGEASGNTIYF.